These T cell receptor beta chains were read from a single sample in a study of T cell repertoires in cytomegalovirus infection. MiXCR, run by TCRdb on the reads, gives a single entry per CDR3 protein. Of under 200,000 distinct CDR3 sequences in the sample, about a tenth were seen once. What was sequenced was PBMCs. These receptors were obtained from a human donor in good health (CMV status not recorded). Some clones in this sample may be carry-over from other donors' samples. Both conserved end residues are part of each CDR3. A D gene is named only where the DNA matches it firmly. Some rows have no size entry. The others give once, few or many, or a class for an expanded clone.

v_call	cdr3_length	d_call	j_call	clone_size	cdr3_nt	cdr3_aa
TRBV7-2	15	TRBD1	TRBJ1-5	many	TGTGCCAGCAGCGCCCCGGGACAGGGGCCTCAGCCCCAGCATTTT	CASSAPGQGPQPQHF
TRBV7-2	16	TRBD1	TRBJ2-5	many	TGTGCCAGCAGCCCGCGTGACAGGGGATCTAGGGAGACCCAGTACTTC	CASSPRDRGSRETQYF
TRBV6-1	16	TRBD2	TRBJ2-3	-	TGTGCCAGCAGAGCACTAGCGCTCTCGTCCGTGGATACGCAGTATTTT	CASRALALSSVDTQYF
TRBV7-2	15	-	TRBJ1-4	many	TGTGCCAGCAGCTCGGACGGGCGTCCTAATGAAAAACTGTTTTTT	CASSSDGRPNEKLFF
TRBV5-1	17	TRBD2	TRBJ2-1	many	TGCGCCACCATGCTGAATCCCGGGGGGAGCTCCTACAATGAGCAGTTCTTC	CATMLNPGGSSYNEQFF
TRBV7-3	15	TRBD2	TRBJ2-2	few	TGTGCCAGCAGCCCCAAGCGGGACGGAACCGGGGAGCTGTTTTTT	CASSPKRDGTGELFF
TRBV7-2	16	TRBD1	TRBJ2-1	many	TGTGCCAGCAGCGTAACCGGGACAGGGTCCTACAATGAGCAGTTCTTC	CASSVTGTGSYNEQFF
TRBV19	15	TRBD2	TRBJ2-7	-	TGTGCCAGTAGCCTGGGACTAGCGGGCTCCTACGAGCAGTACTTC	CASSLGLAGSYEQYF
TRBV7-8	17	TRBD1	TRBJ2-3	many	TGTGCCAGCAGCCCCTCAGGTGGCAGGGGGACCACAGATACGCAGTATTTT	CASSPSGGRGTTDTQYF
TRBV7-2	14	TRBD2	TRBJ2-3	many	TGTGCCAGCAGCCCTAGCGGGGCGGGGGATACGCAGTATTTT	CASSPSGAGDTQYF
TRBV6-6	14	TRBD1	TRBJ1-5	-	TGTGCCAGCAGCTCGGACAGGCAGAATCAGCCCCAGCATTTT	CASSSDRQNQPQHF
TRBV5-4	13	-	TRBJ1-2	-	TGTGCCAGCAGCATCAGACATACGTATGGCTACACCTTC	CASSIRHTYGYTF
TRBV7-9	13	-	TRBJ2-7	many	TGTGCCAGCAGCTCTGTCACATCCTACGAGCAGTACTTC	CASSSVTSYEQYF
TRBV2	14	TRBD1	TRBJ1-6	few	TGTGCCAGCGGGACAGTTCTTCCCAATTCACCCCTCCACTTT	CASGTVLPNSPLHF
TRBV20-1	14	TRBD1	TRBJ1-1	few	TGCAGTGCCCAGGCACAGGGGGCGCCCACTGAAGCTTTCTTT	CSAQAQGAPTEAFF
TRBV3-1	13	-	TRBJ1-5	many	TGTGCCAGCAGTTCGGGACCCAATCAGCCCCAGCATTTT	CASSSGPNQPQHF
TRBV28	14	-	TRBJ1-1	few	TGTGCCAGCATCGCTGACGGGGGGAACACTGAAGCTTTCTTT	CASIADGGNTEAFF
TRBV7-2	16	TRBD1	TRBJ1-2	many	TGTGCCAGCAGCTTAGGGTCAGGGGGAAACAGCTATGGCTACACCTTC	CASSLGSGGNSYGYTF
TRBV28	15	-	TRBJ1-2	many	TGTGCCAGCAGCACGGGGCCTCTGGAGGGCTATGGCTACACCTTC	CASSTGPLEGYGYTF
TRBV19	15	TRBD1	TRBJ1-1	many	TGTGCCAGTAGTACCCCACAGGGGATGAACACTGAAGCTTTCTTT	CASSTPQGMNTEAFF
TRBV7-8	12	-	TRBJ2-7	many	TGTGCCAGCAGCTTAGAACGATACGAGCAGTACTTC	CASSLERYEQYF
TRBV10-2	14	-	TRBJ1-1	many	TGCGCCAGCAGTGACGTCAGGGTTCGGACTGAAGCTTTCTTT	CASSDVRVRTEAFF
TRBV7-2	19	TRBD1	TRBJ1-6	many	TGTGCCAGCAGCGGAAGGACAGGGATAGTCGGCCCCTATAATTCACCCCTCCACTTT	CASSGRTGIVGPYNSPLHF
TRBV28	17	TRBD2	TRBJ2-3	many	TGTGCCAGCAGTTTATCTGGACTAGCGGGAGACGCAGATACGCAGTATTTT	CASSLSGLAGDADTQYF
TRBV5-1	15	-	TRBJ1-2	few	TGCGCCAGCAGCTGGATCGGGACTTCTAACTATGGCTACACCTTC	CASSWIGTSNYGYTF
TRBV7-6	14	-	TRBJ2-2	-	TGTGCCAGCAGTCATCCGGGGAACACCGGGGAGCTGTTTTTT	CASSHPGNTGELFF
TRBV12-3/TRBV12-4	15	-	TRBJ1-2	-	TGTGCCAGCAGTTTATCAGGGGCCTCTGGCTATGGCTACACCTTC	CASSLSGASGYGYTF
TRBV28	14	TRBD2	TRBJ2-7	-	TGTGCCAGCACTTCAGTCAGCGGGATCTACGAGCAGTACTTC	CASTSVSGIYEQYF
TRBV7-3	15	-	TRBJ2-1	many	TGTGCCAGCAGCCCGGCTGGGAGCTCCTACAATGAGCAGTTCTTC	CASSPAGSSYNEQFF
TRBV5-4	14	-	TRBJ2-2	-	TGTGCCAGCAGCTTGGGGGTAGAGCCCGGGGAGCTGTTTTTT	CASSLGVEPGELFF
TRBV28	16	TRBD2	TRBJ2-1	many	TGTGCCAGCAGTCCTTGGGTAGCGGGAGGGTACAATGAGCAGTTCTTC	CASSPWVAGGYNEQFF
TRBV2	16	TRBD2	TRBJ2-4	-	TGTGCCAGCAGTGAACGACTAGCGGTAGCCAAAAACATTCAGTACTTC	CASSERLAVAKNIQYF
TRBV12-3/TRBV12-4	15	TRBD2	TRBJ2-3	many	TGTGCCAGCAGAGTCAATAGCGGGGGAGGGGGTACGCAGTATTTT	CASRVNSGGGGTQYF
TRBV19	14	TRBD1	TRBJ1-5	many	TGTGCCAGTCAGCCCGGGACAGACTATCAGCCCCAGCATTTT	CASQPGTDYQPQHF
TRBV7-2	14	-	TRBJ2-1	many	TGTGCCAGCAGCTTCCCGACCGGACGGAATGAGCAGTTCTTC	CASSFPTGRNEQFF
TRBV7-2	11	-	TRBJ1-2	many	TGTGCCGGGGGGTTGGACTATGGCTACACCTTC	CAGGLDYGYTF
TRBV7-2	17	-	TRBJ1-1	many	TGTGCCAGCAGCTTAGTAGGCGGGGCTGTGGGTCACACTGAAGCTTTCTTT	CASSLVGGAVGHTEAFF
TRBV4-3	16	-	TRBJ2-4	many	TGCGCCAGCAGCCAAGAGACCAGAGTAGCCAAAAACATTCAGTACTTC	CASSQETRVAKNIQYF
TRBV9	16	TRBD1	TRBJ2-1	-	TGTGCCAGCAGCGGAGGGGGGACAGGGGGTTACAATGAGCAGTTCTTC	CASSGGGTGGYNEQFF
TRBV28	13	-	TRBJ1-5	many	TGTGCCAGCAGTTTACAGGTCAATCAGCCCCAGCATTTT	CASSLQVNQPQHF
TRBV12-3/TRBV12-4	12	-	TRBJ2-1	-	TGTGCCAGCAGTCCCCGTCCCAATGAGCACTTCTTC	CASSPRPNEHFF
TRBV5-6	12	-	TRBJ2-1	few	TGTGCCAGCTTCAGAGCAGGTATTGAGCAGTTCTTC	CASFRAGIEQFF
TRBV2	12	-	TRBJ2-1	many	TGTGCCAGCAGTGAAGCGGTGGGAGGACAGTTCTTC	CASSEAVGGQFF
TRBV20-1	15	-	TRBJ1-1	few	TGCAGTGCTACCTTTAGTCTAGGGCTGAACACTGAAGCTTTCTTT	CSATFSLGLNTEAFF
TRBV5-6	17	-	TRBJ1-5	many	TGTGCCAGCAGCTTGTGGCGTCGGACAGCACTCAATCAGCCCCAGCATTTT	CASSLWRRTALNQPQHF
TRBV15	15	-	TRBJ2-7	few	TGTGCCACCAGCAGGGTGGGACCGACCGAGGAGGAGCAGTACTTC	CATSRVGPTEEEQYF
TRBV30	12	-	TRBJ1-2	-	TGTGCCTGGAGTGTAGTATTTTCGGTATTCACCTTC	CAWSVVFSVFTF
TRBV7-2	16	-	TRBJ1-5	many	TGTGCCAGCAGCCCTGGGGGTACAGGGTGGATTCAGCCCCAGCATTTT	CASSPGGTGWIQPQHF
TRBV19	15	TRBD2	TRBJ2-7	-	TGTGCCAGTAGTATTAACACCGGGACTAGCGGGGAGCAGTACTTC	CASSINTGTSGEQYF
TRBV7-8	19	-	TRBJ2-1	many	TGTGCCAGCAGAGGACCTAAAAGACAGGCAACGAGCTCCTACAATGAGCAGTTCTTC	CASRGPKRQATSSYNEQFF
TRBV9	15	TRBD1	TRBJ1-5	many	TGTGCCAGCAGCGGGGGACAGGGGGTCAATCAGCCCCAGCATTTT	CASSGGQGVNQPQHF
TRBV7-2	11	-	TRBJ2-1	many	TGTGCCAGCAGCTTTAAAAATGAGCAGTTCTTC	CASSFKNEQFF
TRBV7-2	14	-	TRBJ2-1	many	TGTGCCAGCAGTTTAACGGGGAGTCCCAATGAGCAGTTCTTC	CASSLTGSPNEQFF